The present entry profiles one T cell receptor beta chain with its context. What it binds is not known. Germline CDR1 and CDR2: MNHNS and SASEGT. The ends lost 3 bases at V and 2 bases at J; junction bases unmatched: 1. The CDR3 extends over 14 amino acids. RNA extraction and reverse transcription yielded cDNA as sequencing template. Sequencing was performed with immunoSEQ multiplex PCR; in TCRdb, only in-frame clones are kept and a portion is missing. The sample has roughly 200,000 clones; roughly 53% are singletons. These data originate in a study of CD8+ T cells in alopecia areata. About the study: Dosing spanned 6 to 18 months on tofacitinib, then 6 months off drug.

Treatment of the sample: oral pan-JAK inhibitor, 5-10 mg twice daily. Investigators sorted PBMCs to obtain both CD4+ and CD8+ T cells. Study conclusions and caveats: Scalp clonality and expanded CD8+ clones among the top 100 showed significant decreases with tofacitinib.

The rearrangement joins TRBV6-1 to TRBJ2-7, with TRBD2 matching 10 bases. The specimen comprised CD8+ T cells sorted from blood, sampled at week 24, from a patient treated with tofacitinib. The clonotype originates from a human donor with alopecia areata. The CDR3 sequence is CASSDLAGAYEQYF. Here the CDR3 DNA reads TGTGCCAGCAGTGATCTAGCGGGGGCCTACGAGCAGTACTTC.